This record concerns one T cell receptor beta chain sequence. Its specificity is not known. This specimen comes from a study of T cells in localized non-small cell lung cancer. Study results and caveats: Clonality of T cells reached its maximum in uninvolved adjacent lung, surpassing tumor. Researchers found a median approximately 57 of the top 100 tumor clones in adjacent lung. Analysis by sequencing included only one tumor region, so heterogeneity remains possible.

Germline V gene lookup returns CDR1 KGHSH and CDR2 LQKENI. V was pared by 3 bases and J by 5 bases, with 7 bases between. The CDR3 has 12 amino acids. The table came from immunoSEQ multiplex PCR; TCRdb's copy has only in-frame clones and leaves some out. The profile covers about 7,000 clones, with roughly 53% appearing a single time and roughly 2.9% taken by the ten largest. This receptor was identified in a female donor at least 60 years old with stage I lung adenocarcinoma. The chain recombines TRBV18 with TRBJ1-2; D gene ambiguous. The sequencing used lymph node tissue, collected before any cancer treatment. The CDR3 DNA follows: TGTGCCAGCTCACCGACATCGTATGGCTACACCTTC. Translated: CASSPTSYGYTF.